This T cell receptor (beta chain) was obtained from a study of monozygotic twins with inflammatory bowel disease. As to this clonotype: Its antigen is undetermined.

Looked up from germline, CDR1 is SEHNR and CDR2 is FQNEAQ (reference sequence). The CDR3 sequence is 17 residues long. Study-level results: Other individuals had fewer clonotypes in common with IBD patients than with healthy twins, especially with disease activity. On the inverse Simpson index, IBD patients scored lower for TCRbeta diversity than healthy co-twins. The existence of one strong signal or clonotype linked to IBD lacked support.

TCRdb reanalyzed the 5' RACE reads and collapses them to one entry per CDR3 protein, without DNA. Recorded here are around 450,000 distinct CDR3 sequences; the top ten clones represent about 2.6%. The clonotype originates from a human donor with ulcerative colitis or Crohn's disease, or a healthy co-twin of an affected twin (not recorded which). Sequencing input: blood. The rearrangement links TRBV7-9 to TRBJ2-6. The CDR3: CASSLWMGNSGANVLTF.